These 23 T cell receptor beta chains originate from one sample sequenced in a study of long-term antiretroviral therapy in people with HIV. The run of the v3.0 immunoSEQ assay was at survey level. TCRdb's table, derived via immunoSEQ multiplex PCR, lists solely in-frame clones and lacks some. This sample has around 20,000 clones, with 70% to 85% found just once. Sequenced here: unsorted PBMCs, sampled 0.9 years after starting antiretroviral therapy. The receptors stem from a young man with HIV.

The V gene is TRBV5-5, the J gene TRBJ1-2; D gene unclear. Germline V lookup: CDR1 SGHKS, CDR2 YYEKEE (reference sequence). CDR3 length: 11 residues. V was pared by 5 bases and J by 14 bases, with 16 bases between. Here the CDR3 reads CASRAGGTGTF. Written as DNA, the CDR3 is TGTGCCAGCAGAGCGGGCGGAACGGGGACCTTC.

This clone was seen a handful of times. The rearrangement joins TRBV11-3 to TRBJ2-2; 7 bases agree with TRBD1. In germline, CDR1 is SGHNT, CDR2 YENEEA. Germline trimming cut 5 bases from V and 6 bases from J; bases unmatched to any gene: 6. The CDR3 length is 14 residues. For the CDR3, the DNA is TGTGCCAGCAGCCCCAGACAGGGATCCGGGGAGCTGTTTTTT. Protein product: CASSPRQGSGELFF.

This chain connects TRBV2 to TRBJ2-1; 8 bases align to TRBD2. With 5 bases clipped from V and 5 bases from J, the junction kept 5 bases outside the gene matches. The CDR3 loop spans 14 amino acids. CDR1 and CDR2 from the germline V gene are SNHLY and FYNNEI. The CDR3 protein is CASSWRGVDNEQFF. The CDR3 bases are TGTGCCAGCAGTTGGCGGGGGGTCGACAATGAGCAGTTCTTC. Complete variable domain (other parts from reference TRBV2 and TRBJ2-1): EPEVTQTPSHQVTQMGQEVILRCVPISNHLYFYWYRQILGQKVEFLVSFYNNEISEKSEIFDDQFSVERPDGSNFTLKIRSTKLEDSAMYFCASSWRGVDNEQFFGPGTRLTVL.

This chain's CDR3 is CACLRTGGYEQYF. CDR3 DNA sequence: TGTGCCTGCCTCAGGACAGGCGGATACGAGCAGTACTTC. The V call is TRBV30, the J call TRBJ2-7; 7 bases match TRBD1. The length of the CDR3 is 13 residues. Germline V gene data show CDR1 as GTSNPN and CDR2 as SVGIG (reference sequence). With V trimmed by 6 bases and J by 4 bases, 9 bases remained unmatched.

This chain uses TRBV5-1 with TRBJ1-2, with D perhaps matching TRBD1 (5 bases). There are 14 residues in the CDR3. Germline V CDR1 and CDR2: SGHRS, YFSETQ. Between the trimmed V and J ends, which lost 7 bases and 4 bases, there was a span of 17 bases. The CDR3 reads CASEAGYLIYGYTF. As DNA, the CDR3 is TGCGCCAGCGAAGCAGGGTACCTGATCTATGGCTACACCTTC.

The chain uses TRBV30 and TRBJ1-5; 8 bases agree with TRBD1. The V gene end was trimmed by 2 bases and the J gene end by 5 bases; junction bases not matched to a gene: 2. This CDR3 is 13 amino acids long. CDR1 and CDR2 (germline): GTSNPN, SVGIG (reference sequence). CDR3 sequence: CAWSPQGDQPQHF. DNA for the CDR3: TGTGCCTGGAGTCCACAGGGGGATCAGCCCCAGCATTTT.

This clone was observed once. The V and J genes are TRBV5-4 and TRBJ2-7, with 10 bases matching TRBD1. The J segment lost 5 bases and the V segment lost 4 bases, leaving 9 bases of the junction unmatched. The CDR3 consists of 15 residues. From germline, CDR1 is SGHNT and CDR2 YYREEE (reference sequence). The CDR3 here is CASSPGTGEENEQYV. The CDR3 region has the DNA TGTGCCAGCAGCCCCGGGACAGGGGAGGAGAACGAGCAGTACGTC.

This clone was seen just once. This sequence joins TRBV7-9 and TRBJ2-7; TRBD1 might be the D (6 bases). Between the trimmed V and J ends, which lost 5 bases and 5 bases, there was a span of 16 bases. This CDR3 is built from 14 residues. Germline CDR1 SEHNR, CDR2 FQNEAQ (reference sequence). The CDR3 region has the DNA TGTGCCAGCAGCGCCGGGACACTGGCTCACGAGCAGTACTTC. Its translation is CASSAGTLAHEQYF.

The V and J genes are TRBV6-5 and TRBJ2-5; TRBD2 aligns across 7 bases. With V trimmed by 9 bases and J by 2 bases, 12 bases remained unmatched. Germline CDR1 and CDR2: MNHEY and SVGAGI. This CDR3 has 15 amino acids. The CDR3 is CASSPGTTPQETQYF. CDR3 coding DNA: TGTGCCAGTTCCCCCGGGACTACCCCTCAAGAGACCCAGTACTTC.

This clone was detected a few times. CDR3 sequence reads: CASSWETAGVWNQPQHF. CDR3 sequence (DNA): TGTGCCAGCAGCTGGGAGACAGCAGGGGTATGGAATCAGCCCCAGCATTTT. This rearrangement joins TRBV7-8 to TRBJ1-5, with TRBD1 as a possible D gene (6 bases). CDR1 is SGHVS, CDR2 FQNEAQ, per germline. The CDR3 is made up of 17 amino acids. V was trimmed by 4 bases and J by 4 bases, leaving 20 bases between them.

This chain uses TRBV11-3 with TRBJ2-7; TRBD2 is a possible D gene (6 bases). In germline, CDR1 is SGHNT, CDR2 YENEEA. The CDR3 spans 16 residues. Trimming shortened V by 0 bases and J by 2 bases, and 14 bases separated the two germline ends. This chain's CDR3 is CASSLEGPPGAYEQYF. CDR3 sequence (DNA): TGTGCCAGCAGCTTAGAAGGCCCGCCGGGGGCCTACGAGCAGTACTTC.

The chain recombines TRBV10-3 with TRBJ1-6; 7 bases align to TRBD1. J gave up 6 bases and V 10 bases, and 6 bases lay outside the gene matches. CDR3 length: 13 residues. CDR1 and CDR2 (germline): ENHRY, SYGVKD. The CDR3, as DNA: TGTGCCACGGGACAGTCTATTAATTCACCCCTCCACTTT. Its translation is CATGQSINSPLHF.

This clone was seen only a few times. The chain carries TRBV19 and TRBJ2-1, with 8 bases matching TRBD2. Germline CDR1 is LNHDA and CDR2 is SQIVND (reference sequence). This CDR3 comprises 15 residues. Trimming at V came to 5 bases and at J to 5 bases, leaving 8 bases not matched to a gene. Here the CDR3 reads CASSLGLVLHNEQFF. CDR3 nucleotide sequence: TGTGCCAGTAGTCTGGGACTAGTCCTCCACAATGAGCAGTTCTTC.

The V call is TRBV28, the J call TRBJ1-1; D is undetermined. Germline CDR1 reads MDHEN; CDR2 reads SYDVKM. The CDR3 has 12 amino acids. Trimming cost V 6 bases and J 7 bases, with 12 bases left between them. The CDR3 coding sequence is TGTGCCAGCAGCCTGAGGCCACGTGAAGCTTTCTTT. This sequence encodes CASSLRPREAFF.

V gene TRBV27 combines with J gene TRBJ1-5; D is uncertain. Trimming shortened V by 4 bases and J by 3 bases, and 7 bases separated the two germline ends. Germline assignment: CDR1 MNHEY and CDR2 SMNVEV (reference sequence). CDR3 length: 13 amino acids. The CDR3 reads CASSSINNQPQHF. The CDR3 DNA follows: TGTGCCAGCAGTTCGATAAACAATCAGCCCCAGCATTTT.

This rearrangement joins TRBV25-1 to TRBJ2-2; 8 bases agree with TRBD2. V lost 7 bases and J lost 1; bases outside the gene matches: 5. The length of the CDR3 is 15 residues. Per germline, CDR1 MGHDK and CDR2 SYGVNS. The CDR3 here is CASTGGGRNTGELFF. CDR3 DNA: TGTGCCAGCACCGGCGGGGGGAGGAACACCGGGGAGCTGTTTTTT.

The rearrangement links TRBV28 to TRBJ1-2; D is possibly TRBD1 (6 bases). The V gene lost 5 bases and the J gene lost 3 bases, with 7 bases spanning the gap. CDR3 size: 12 residues. Germline loops: CDR1 MDHEN, CDR2 SYDVKM. This CDR3 is CASSTGYYGYTF. The CDR3 DNA reads TGTGCCAGCAGTACAGGGTACTATGGCTACACCTTC.

The rearrangement uses TRBV13 and TRBJ2-5; D is perhaps TRBD1 (6 bases). Germline CDR1 PRHDT, CDR2 FYEKMQ (reference sequence). The germline V and J ends were trimmed by 6 bases and 5 bases, with 13 bases remaining between them. The CDR3 contains 13 residues. The CDR3 DNA is TGTGCCAGCAGTCAGGGGATCGGGGAGACCCAGTACTTC. This codes for CASSQGIGETQYF.

The DNA of the CDR3 is TGTGCCAGCAGTCGGGACGGACCGTGGCAGCCCCAGCATTTT. Its translation: CASSRDGPWQPQHF. The chain employs TRBV27 and TRBJ1-5, with D tentatively TRBD1 (5 bases). The CDR3 is 14 residues long. Trimming removed 5 bases at V and 7 bases at J, with 15 bases between. Germline V gene data show CDR1 as MNHEY and CDR2 as SMNVEV (reference sequence).

The chain links TRBV27 to TRBJ2-1; TRBD2 agrees at 10 bases. Unmatched junction bases numbered 4, after V lost 6 bases and J lost 5 bases. CDR1 is MNHEY and CDR2 is SMNVEV in the germline V gene (reference sequence). The CDR3 loop spans 14 amino acids. As DNA, the CDR3 is TGTGCCAGCAGACTACTAGCGGGGAACAATGAGCAGTTCTTC. Protein product: CASRLLAGNNEQFF.

V and J are TRBV5-1 and TRBJ2-2; D remains unclear. Trimming took 3 bases from V and 1 from J, leaving 4 bases between them. This CDR3 is built from 13 residues. Germline CDR1 reads SGHRS; CDR2 reads YFSETQ. DNA of the CDR3: TGCGCCAGCAGCTGGGAGAACACCGGGGAGCTGTTTTTT. Translated: CASSWENTGELFF.

V usage is TRBV7-8 and J usage is TRBJ2-5; D gene ambiguous. V was clipped by 1 base and J by 5 bases, with 14 bases between them. From germline, CDR1 is SGHVS and CDR2 FQNEAQ. The CDR3 contains 15 residues. The CDR3 DNA follows: TGTGCCAGCAGCTTAGATGACGGCCATGCCGAGACCCAGTACTTC. This sequence encodes CASSLDDGHAETQYF.

The rearrangement joins TRBV9 to TRBJ1-6; D is possibly TRBD1 (6 bases). The V gene's germline CDR1 is SGDLS and CDR2 YYNGEE. The V gene lost 1 base and the J gene lost 8 bases, with 10 bases spanning the gap. This CDR3 has 14 residues. CDR3 DNA sequence: TGTGCCAGCAGCGTACGGCCAGGGGATTCACCCCTCCACTTT. Its protein is CASSVRPGDSPLHF.